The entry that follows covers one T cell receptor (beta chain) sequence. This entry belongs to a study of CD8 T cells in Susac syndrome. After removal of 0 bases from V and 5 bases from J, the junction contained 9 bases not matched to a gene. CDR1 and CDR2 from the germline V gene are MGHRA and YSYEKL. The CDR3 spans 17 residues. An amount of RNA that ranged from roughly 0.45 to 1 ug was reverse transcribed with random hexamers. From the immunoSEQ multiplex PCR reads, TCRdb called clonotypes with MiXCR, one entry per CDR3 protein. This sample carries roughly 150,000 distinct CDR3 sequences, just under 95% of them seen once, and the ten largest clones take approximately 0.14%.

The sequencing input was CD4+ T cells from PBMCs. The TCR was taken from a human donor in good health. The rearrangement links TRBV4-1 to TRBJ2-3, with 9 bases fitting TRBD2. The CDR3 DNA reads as TGCGCCAGCAGCCAAGATGCCTTGCCGCGGGGGGGAGATACGCAGTATTTT. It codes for CASSQDALPRGGDTQYF.